This T cell receptor (beta chain) was found in a study of graft-versus-host responses after intestinal transplantation. About the study: Recipients had transplants, and these were multivisceral, liver-intestinal, or isolated intestinal.

The V and J ends lost 0 bases and 5 bases, in that order; junction bases with no gene match: 4. CDR1 SGHAT and CDR2 FQDESV come from the germline V gene (reference sequence). The CDR3 is 16 residues long. The repertoire was sequenced with immunoSEQ multiplex PCR; TCRdb's copy has only in-frame clones and lacks some. The table shows around 100,000 clones, with 90% to 95% occurring only once. Study outcomes and limitations: When patients had graft-donor T cell macrochimerism, their allografts held high graft-versus-host to host-versus-graft clonal ratios. Detected in recipient marrow were GvH clones, some of which were first observed in ileum or blood.

As to this clone: The antigen is unknown.

The input for sequencing was unstimulated CD8+ T cells sorted from spleen or lymph node cells, taken before transplant. The rearrangement links TRBV11-1 to TRBJ2-3; 11 nucleotides line up with TRBD2. This TCR derives from a human donor who was the organ donor for an intestinal transplant. This CDR3 reads CASSLAAGTSGDTQYF. DNA of the CDR3: TGTGCCAGCAGCTTAGCGGCCGGGACTAGCGGAGATACGCAGTATTTT. Looking up the rest from reference TRBV11-1 and TRBJ2-3 gives the full variable domain: EAEVAQSPRYKITEKSQAVAFWCDPISGHATLYWYRQILGQGPELLVQFQDESVVDDSQLPKDRFSAERLKGVDSTLKIQPAELGDSAMYLCASSLAAGTSGDTQYFGPGTRLTVL.